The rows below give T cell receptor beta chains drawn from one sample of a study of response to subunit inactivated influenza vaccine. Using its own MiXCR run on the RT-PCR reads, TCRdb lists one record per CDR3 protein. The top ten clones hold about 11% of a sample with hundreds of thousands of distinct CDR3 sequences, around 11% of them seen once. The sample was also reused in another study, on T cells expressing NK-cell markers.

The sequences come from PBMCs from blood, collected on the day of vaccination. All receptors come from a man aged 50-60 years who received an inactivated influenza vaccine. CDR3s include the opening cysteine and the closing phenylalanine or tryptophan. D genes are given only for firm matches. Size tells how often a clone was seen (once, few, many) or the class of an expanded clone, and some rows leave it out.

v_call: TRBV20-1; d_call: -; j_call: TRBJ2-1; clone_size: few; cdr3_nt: TGCAGTGCTAGGGGAGTCCGGGACCCCAACAATGAGCAGTTCTTC; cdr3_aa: CSARGVRDPNNEQFF
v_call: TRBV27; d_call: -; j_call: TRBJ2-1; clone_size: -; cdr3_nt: TGTGCCAGCAGTTTGGGCAACCCGTTGGCTAATGAGCAGTTCTTC; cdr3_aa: CASSLGNPLANEQFF
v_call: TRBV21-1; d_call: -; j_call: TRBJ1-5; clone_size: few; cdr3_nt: TGTGCCAGCAGCAAAGTGACGGTCCCGCATAGCAATCAGCCCCAGCATTTT; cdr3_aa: CASSKVTVPHSNQPQHF
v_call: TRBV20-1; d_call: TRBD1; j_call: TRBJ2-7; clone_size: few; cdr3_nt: TGCAGTGCTAACCGGGACAGCTCCTACGAGCAGTACTTC; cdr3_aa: CSANRDSSYEQYF
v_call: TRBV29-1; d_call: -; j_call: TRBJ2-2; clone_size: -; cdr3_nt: TGCAGCGTCTTGGGTCGGTGGAATGCCGGGGAGCTGTTTTTT; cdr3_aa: CSVLGRWNAGELFF
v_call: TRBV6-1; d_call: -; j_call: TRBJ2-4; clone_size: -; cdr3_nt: TGTGCCACCACACCGGACGGGGCGAGGGGAGACATTCAGTACTTC; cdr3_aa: CATTPDGARGDIQYF
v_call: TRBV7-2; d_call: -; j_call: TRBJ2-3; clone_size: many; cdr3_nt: TGTGCCAGCAGCTTCGCCGGATCCGCAGATACGCAGTATTTT; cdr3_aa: CASSFAGSADTQYF
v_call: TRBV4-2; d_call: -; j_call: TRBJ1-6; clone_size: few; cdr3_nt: TGTGCCAGCAGCCAAGATGATGGCAGCTCCTATAATTCACCCCTCCACTTT; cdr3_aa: CASSQDDGSSYNSPLHF
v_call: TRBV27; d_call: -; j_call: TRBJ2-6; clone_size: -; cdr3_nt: TGTGCCAGCAGTTTATTCCACTCTGGGGCCAACGTCCTGACTTTC; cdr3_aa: CASSLFHSGANVLTF
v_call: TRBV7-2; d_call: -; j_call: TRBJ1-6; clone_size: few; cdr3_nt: TGTGCCAGCAGCATCCGCCGGGGCTTCAATTCACCCCTCCACTTT; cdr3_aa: CASSIRRGFNSPLHF
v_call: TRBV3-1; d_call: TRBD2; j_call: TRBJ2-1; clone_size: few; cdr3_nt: TGTGCCAGCAGCTTGTATAGCGGGGGGGCCTCCTACAATGAGCAGTTCTTC; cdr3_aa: CASSLYSGGASYNEQFF
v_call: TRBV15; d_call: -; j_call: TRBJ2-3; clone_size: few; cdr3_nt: TGTGCCACCAGAGGACAACCCACAGATACGCAGTATTTT; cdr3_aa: CATRGQPTDTQYF
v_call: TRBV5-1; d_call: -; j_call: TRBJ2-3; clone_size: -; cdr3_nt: TGCGCCAGCAGCACTATCGGGGACTGGTCCACAGATACGCAGTATTTT; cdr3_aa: CASSTIGDWSTDTQYF
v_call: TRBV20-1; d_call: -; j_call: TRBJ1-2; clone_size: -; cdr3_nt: TGCAGTGCTAGAGATGCTACATCGCCTGGTGACTATGGCTACACCTTC; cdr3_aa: CSARDATSPGDYGYTF
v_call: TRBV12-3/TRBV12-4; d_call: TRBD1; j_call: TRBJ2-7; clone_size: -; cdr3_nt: TGTGCCAGCAGGGCAAGGGGGCCTGGGGAGCAGTACTTC; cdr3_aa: CASRARGPGEQYF
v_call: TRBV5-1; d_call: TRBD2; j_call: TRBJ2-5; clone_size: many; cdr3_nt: TGCGCCAGCAGTCCTGGACTAGCGGGCGAGACCCAGTACTTC; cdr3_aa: CASSPGLAGETQYF
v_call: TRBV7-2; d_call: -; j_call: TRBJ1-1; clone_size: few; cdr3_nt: TGTGCCAGCAGCTTAGCTCCTCGGGGGCCGCGAGGGGTTGAAGCTTTCTTT; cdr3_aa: CASSLAPRGPRGVEAFF